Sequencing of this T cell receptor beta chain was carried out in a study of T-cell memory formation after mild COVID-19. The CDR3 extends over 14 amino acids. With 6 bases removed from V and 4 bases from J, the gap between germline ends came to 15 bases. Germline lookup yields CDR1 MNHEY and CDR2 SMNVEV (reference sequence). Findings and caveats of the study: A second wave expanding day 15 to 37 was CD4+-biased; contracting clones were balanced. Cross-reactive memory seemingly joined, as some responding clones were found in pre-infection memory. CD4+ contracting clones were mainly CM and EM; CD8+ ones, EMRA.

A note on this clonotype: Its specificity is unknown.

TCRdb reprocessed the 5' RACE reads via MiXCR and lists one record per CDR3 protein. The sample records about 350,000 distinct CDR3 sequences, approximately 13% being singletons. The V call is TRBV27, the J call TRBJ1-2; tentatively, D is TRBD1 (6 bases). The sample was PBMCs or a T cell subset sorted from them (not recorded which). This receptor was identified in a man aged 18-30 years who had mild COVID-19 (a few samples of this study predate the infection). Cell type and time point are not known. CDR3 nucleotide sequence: TGTGCCAGCAGGCAACAGGGAGGTCCCTATGGCTACACCTTC. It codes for CASRQQGGPYGYTF.